These T cell receptor beta chains were read from a single sample in a study of cytomegalovirus exposure and HLA in healthy donors. Sequencing was performed with immunoSEQ multiplex PCR; in TCRdb, only in-frame clones are kept and a portion is missing. Of hundreds of thousands of clones in the sample, 76% were seen once. Material: PBMCs. The receptors come from a man between 18 and 29 years old in good health and CMV-seronegative. Each CDR3 is given with its conserved first and last residue. D genes are given only for firm matches. Size tells how often a clone was seen (once, few, many) or the class of an expanded clone, and some rows leave it out.

d_call	v_call	clone_size	j_call	cdr3_nt	cdr3_aa
-	TRBV4-1	few	TRBJ1-2	TGCGCCAGCAGCCCCCCCTTTAACGGGAGGGATGGCTACACCTTC	CASSPPFNGRDGYTF
TRBD2	TRBV6-1	-	TRBJ2-7	TGTGCCAGCAGGACCCTAGGCGGGAGCTTTGGCGAGCAGTACTTC	CASRTLGGSFGEQYF
TRBD1	TRBV27	-	TRBJ2-7	TGTGCCAGCAGTTCCGGACAGGGCCTCTCCTACGAGCAGTACTTC	CASSSGQGLSYEQYF
TRBD1	TRBV2	-	TRBJ2-5	TGTGCCAGCAGTCCGGGACAGGGGGGGTGGGAGACCCAGTACTTC	CASSPGQGGWETQYF
-	TRBV6-5	-	TRBJ2-7	TGTGCCAGCAGTTACCGAGACAGGAACTACGAGCAGTACTTC	CASSYRDRNYEQYF
TRBD1	TRBV7-9	-	TRBJ2-7	TGTGCCAGCAGCGGCCGGACAGGGGACTCCTACGAGCAGTACTTC	CASSGRTGDSYEQYF
TRBD1	TRBV19	few	TRBJ1-1	TGTGCCAGTACCCACCCCCGGGACAGGGGGCGGACTGAAGCTTTCTTT	CASTHPRDRGRTEAFF
-	TRBV5-8	-	TRBJ1-5	TGCGCCAGCAACAGGGATAGCAATCAGCCCCAGCATTTT	CASNRDSNQPQHF
-	TRBV4-2	-	TRBJ2-5	TGTGCCAGCAGCCAAGATCCTTTCGAGACCCAGTACTTC	CASSQDPFETQYF
-	TRBV4-1	-	TRBJ2-7	TGCGCCAGCAGCCAAGGAGGGATTGAGGACGAGCAGTACTTC	CASSQGGIEDEQYF
-	TRBV18	once	TRBJ1-5	TGTGCCAGCTCACCTGGGAGATCGGGAGATCAGCCCCAGCATTTT	CASSPGRSGDQPQHF
TRBD2	TRBV11-2	-	TRBJ2-5	TGTGCCAGCAGCCCGATCCCTAGCGGGGTGGAGACCCAGTACTTC	CASSPIPSGVETQYF
-	TRBV5-1	-	TRBJ2-7	TGCGCCAGCAGCTTGGCCCCGGAGAGCTCCTACGAGCAGTACTTC	CASSLAPESSYEQYF
TRBD2	TRBV11-2	-	TRBJ2-1	TGTGCCAGCAGCTTAGATCCTAGCGGCTCATACAATGAGCAGTTCTTC	CASSLDPSGSYNEQFF
TRBD1	TRBV2	-	TRBJ1-2	TGTGCCAGCAGTGACTATCGACAGGGTGGCTACACCTTC	CASSDYRQGGYTF
-	TRBV7-9	-	TRBJ2-2	TGTGCCAGCAGCTTAGACGACAGGCAGTTCGGGGAGCTGTTTTTT	CASSLDDRQFGELFF
TRBD1	TRBV5-4	few	TRBJ1-2	TGTGCCAGCAGCTTCGCAGGGGGCGAGGTCAACTATGGCTACACCTTC	CASSFAGGEVNYGYTF
-	TRBV9	-	TRBJ2-3	TGTGCCAGCACCCCGAGGGTTAGCACAGATACGCAGTATTTT	CASTPRVSTDTQYF
-	TRBV12-2	few	TRBJ2-1	TGTGCAAGTCGCTGCGGACTAGCGGGAGCTGATGAGCAGTTCTTC	CASRCGLAGADEQFF
TRBD1	TRBV15	-	TRBJ2-7	TGTGCCACCAGCAAGGACAGGGACCTCCGTAACGAGCAGTACTTC	CATSKDRDLRNEQYF
-	TRBV18	-	TRBJ2-4	TGTGCCAGCTCACCAACCGGGGCCAAAAACATTCAGTACTTC	CASSPTGAKNIQYF
-	TRBV2	-	TRBJ2-5	TGTGCCAGCAGTGATCCCGACTTACAAGAGACCCAGTACTTC	CASSDPDLQETQYF
-	TRBV5-6	-	TRBJ1-5	TGTGCCAGCACCCTGGGACTTACTGGGTTCAATCAGCCCCAGCATTTT	CASTLGLTGFNQPQHF
TRBD2	TRBV10-3	-	TRBJ2-2	TGTGCCATCAGCGGACGGGAGGTCGGGGAGCTGTTTTTT	CAISGREVGELFF
TRBD2	TRBV10-1	-	TRBJ2-1	TGCGCCAGCAGTGAGTCAGGGTTAGCGGGATCTATGTCCTACAATGAGCAGTTCTTC	CASSESGLAGSMSYNEQFF
-	TRBV2	-	TRBJ1-3	TGTGCCAGCAGTGAAAGAGGGGGAAACACCATATATTTT	CASSERGGNTIYF
TRBD1	TRBV14	-	TRBJ2-5	TGTGCCAGCAGCCGAACAGGGGGAGAGACCCAGTACTTC	CASSRTGGETQYF
TRBD2	TRBV4-2	-	TRBJ2-7	TGTGCCAGCAGCCAAGCAGCTAGCGGGAGGGGAAACTCCTACGAGCAGTACTTC	CASSQAASGRGNSYEQYF
-	TRBV7-2	-	TRBJ1-2	TGTGCCAGCAGCTTTCTAACTTTTTATGGCTACACCTTC	CASSFLTFYGYTF
-	TRBV2	-	TRBJ1-1	TGTGCCAGTGAGACAGGTGTGAACACTGAAGCTTTCTTT	CASETGVNTEAFF
-	TRBV7-6	-	TRBJ2-7	TGTGCCAGCAGCTTAGCTCCTGGGGGGATCTCCGAGCAGTACTTC	CASSLAPGGISEQYF
TRBD1	TRBV5-1	-	TRBJ1-6	TGCGCCAGCAGCTTGGAACAGGGGGGGAATTCACCCCTCCACTTT	CASSLEQGGNSPLHF
-	TRBV20-1	-	TRBJ1-1	TGCAGTGCTCGAGACGGTGAAGCTTTCTTT	CSARDGEAFF
-	TRBV2	-	TRBJ2-7	TGTGCCAGCATAGGTGCGGTTCCCTACGAGCAGTACTTC	CASIGAVPYEQYF
-	TRBV29-1	-	TRBJ2-7	TGCAGCGTTGCGGCAGGCGACTACTACGAGCAGTACTTC	CSVAAGDYYEQYF
-	TRBV19	-	TRBJ1-1	TGTGCCAGTAGTCTAACCGACTATCGAGGCACTGAAGCTTTCTTT	CASSLTDYRGTEAFF
TRBD2	TRBV5-6	-	TRBJ2-7	TGTGCCAGCAGCTTTGCCAGCGGGAGTGACGAGCAGTACTTC	CASSFASGSDEQYF
TRBD1	TRBV5-4	-	TRBJ2-1	TGTGCCAGCAGCTTGGGAACCGGGACAGGGGGGCAGGAGCAGTTCTTC	CASSLGTGTGGQEQFF
TRBD1	TRBV5-1	-	TRBJ2-7	TGCGCCAGCAGCTTGAGGGCAGGGGGTTCCGAGCAGTACTTC	CASSLRAGGSEQYF
-	TRBV6-5	-	TRBJ2-7	TGTGCCAGCAGTTACTCGACTCAGGGATCAACCTACGAGCAGTACTTC	CASSYSTQGSTYEQYF
TRBD1	TRBV11-2	-	TRBJ2-1	TGTGCCAGCAGCCCTACCGCAGGGGGTGACTACAATGAGCAGTTCTTC	CASSPTAGGDYNEQFF
TRBD1	TRBV7-9	-	TRBJ2-5	TGTGCCAGCAGACCCCTCCGGACAGGTGGAGAGACCCAGTACTTC	CASRPLRTGGETQYF
TRBD1	TRBV6-1	-	TRBJ1-5	TGTGCCGGCAGTGCCCGGGACAGTGGTTATCAGCCCCAGCATTTT	CAGSARDSGYQPQHF
-	TRBV4-1	-	TRBJ1-6	TGCGCCAGCAGCCAAGGTGGGGGGGTCTATAATTCACCCCTCCACTTT	CASSQGGGVYNSPLHF
TRBD1	TRBV25-1	-	TRBJ2-7	TGTGCCAGCAGACAGGGGGTCGAGCAGTACTTC	CASRQGVEQYF
-	TRBV6-5	-	TRBJ1-2	TGTGCCAGCAGTTACGGTCAGGGTGGAGGCTACACCTTC	CASSYGQGGGYTF
-	TRBV2	-	TRBJ1-2	TGTGCCAGTATCCCGGGACACACGCTGTTCTATGGCTACACCTTC	CASIPGHTLFYGYTF
TRBD1	TRBV27	-	TRBJ2-7	TGTGCCAGCAGCGGGACAGGGAATCCCTACGAGCAGTACTTC	CASSGTGNPYEQYF
-	TRBV11-2	once	TRBJ2-7	TGTGCCAGCAGCTCCCTCCCGGGATACGAGCAGTACTTC	CASSSLPGYEQYF
-	TRBV30	-	TRBJ2-7	TGTGCCTGGAGTGAGGAGTCCTACGAGCAGTACTTC	CAWSEESYEQYF
-	TRBV18	-	TRBJ2-5	TGTGCCAGCTCACCACTTGACAGCCAAGAGACCCAGTACTTC	CASSPLDSQETQYF
-	TRBV16	-	TRBJ1-4	TGTGCCAGCAGCCCCCCCCCGGCGGGTGAAAAACTGTTTTTT	CASSPPPAGEKLFF
TRBD2	TRBV4-2	-	TRBJ2-7	TGTGCCAGCAGCCTGGGGACTAGCGGCCTTTACGAGCAGTACTTC	CASSLGTSGLYEQYF
-	TRBV9	-	TRBJ1-2	TGTGCCAGCAGCGTATTGGCAGATAACTATGGCTACACCTTC	CASSVLADNYGYTF
TRBD1	TRBV2	-	TRBJ1-4	TGTGCCAGCAGTGTTACAGGGGGGGATGAAAAACTGTTTTTT	CASSVTGGDEKLFF
-	TRBV5-1	few	TRBJ1-4	TGCGCCAGCAGCTTGGACGTGAGGGAAGAAAAACTGTTTTTT	CASSLDVREEKLFF
TRBD2	TRBV11-2	-	TRBJ2-2	TGTGCCGGGAGAGCGGGAGAGGGCGGGGAGCTGTTTTTT	CAGRAGEGGELFF